The 10 T cell receptor beta chains below all came from one sample that was sequenced in a study of T cell responses to AZD1222 COVID-19 vaccine. Profiling relied on immunoSEQ multiplex PCR, and the TCRdb table lists in-frame clones only, not all of them. Here the sample spans around 130,000 clones, approximately 85% being singletons. This specimen consisted of peripheral blood, obtained on day 0 of AZD1222 vaccination. The origin of the receptors is an adult in good health.

The chain has TRBV15 and TRBJ1-5; perhaps TRBD1 as D (5 bases). Deletions cut 2 bases from V and 1 base from J, with 15 bases between. The CDR3 covers 17 residues. The V gene's germline CDR1 is LNHNV and CDR2 YYDKDF (reference sequence). CDR3 coding DNA: TGTGCCACCAGCAGACAAGCTCGTGGGACGAGCAATCAGCCCCAGCATTTT. It codes for CATSRQARGTSNQPQHF.

This rearrangement joins TRBV29-1 to TRBJ2-3; D gene uncertain. The CDR3 sequence is 13 residues long. With 4 bases removed from V and 2 bases from J, the gap between germline ends came to 10 bases. Germline V gene sequence: CDR1 SQVTM, CDR2 ANQGSEA. CDR3 sequence: CSVAGSITDTQYF. The CDR3 nucleotides read TGCAGCGTTGCCGGCAGTATCACAGATACGCAGTATTTT.

This chain joins TRBV30 and TRBJ2-7; 7 nucleotides align to TRBD2. Per the germline V gene, CDR1 is GTSNPN and CDR2 is SVGIG (reference sequence). With V trimmed by 5 bases and J by 7 bases, 11 bases remained unmatched. CDR3 length equals 13 residues. In DNA form, the CDR3 reads TGTGCCTGGGTATTACGGGTGGGAGGGGAGCAGTACTTC. It codes for CAWVLRVGGEQYF.

The rearrangement joins TRBV10-3 to TRBJ2-2, with D possibly matching TRBD2 (6 bases). Germline-derived CDR1 and CDR2 are ENHRY and SYGVKD. With 3 bases removed from V and 3 bases from J, the gap between germline ends came to 8 bases. The CDR3 covers 14 residues. The CDR3 loop is CAISEWGDTGELFF. The CDR3 region has the DNA TGTGCCATCAGTGAATGGGGGGACACCGGGGAGCTGTTTTTT.

The V call is TRBV2, the J call TRBJ2-3; TRBD1 agrees at 12 bases. The CDR3 consists of 17 residues. V shed 10 bases, J shed 0 bases, and the junction held 11 bases outside the gene matches. CDR1 and CDR2 (germline): SNHLY, FYNNEI. This CDR3 reads CANLRDRGPTSTDTQYF. CDR3 nucleotides: TGTGCCAACCTCCGGGACAGGGGGCCCACTAGCACAGATACGCAGTATTTT.

J is TRBJ2-3 and V is TRBV4-1; D perhaps matches TRBD2 (6 bases). The germline V gene encodes CDR1 MGHRA and CDR2 YSYEKL. The CDR3 loop spans 18 amino acids. V lost 0 bases and J lost 2, with 18 bases in between. The CDR3, as DNA: TGCGCCAGCAGCCAAGAAGGAGGGCTAGCCCGCCCCACAGATACGCAGTATTTT. Its translation: CASSQEGGLARPTDTQYF.

The chain joins TRBV4-3 to TRBJ2-3; D perhaps matches TRBD2 (6 bases). The CDR3 covers 15 residues. Trimming left V 1 base short and J 5 bases short, with 13 bases between. CDR1 is LGHNA, CDR2 YSLEER, per germline. The CDR3 loop reads CASSQAGVRGDTQYF. For the CDR3, the DNA is TGCGCCAGCAGCCAAGCGGGAGTGCGGGGAGATACGCAGTATTTT.

This sequence joins TRBV5-1 and TRBJ1-1; TRBD1 aligns across 8 bases. Germline V gene data show CDR1 as SGHRS and CDR2 as YFSETQ. The CDR3 contains 15 residues. V lost 0 bases to trimming and J lost 1 base; unmatched junction nucleotides: 2. CDR3 DNA: TGCGCCAGCAGCTTGGTCGGACAGGGGAACACTGAAGCTTTCTTT. This gives the protein CASSLVGQGNTEAFF.

A note on this clone: Different DNA sequences within this sample yield the same CDR3. The V call is TRBV6-1, the J call TRBJ1-1; no clear D gene. V lost 1 base to trimming and J lost 4 bases, with 10 bases between them. CDR1 and CDR2 from the germline V gene are MNHNS and SASEGT. The CDR3 length is 14 residues. CDR3 region: CASSEGGVATEAFF. The CDR3 DNA reads as TGTGCCAGCAGTGAAGGCGGAGTGGCCACTGAAGCTTTCTTT.

The rearrangement links TRBV7-9 to TRBJ1-1; no definite D call. The ends were cut back, 5 bases at V and 11 bases at J, with 15 bases in the middle. Germline loops: CDR1 SEHNR, CDR2 FQNEAQ (reference sequence). The CDR3 consists of 12 residues. The CDR3 region has the DNA TGTGCCAGCAGCCCCCCCCCTGGAGGGGCTTTCTTT. Translating it yields CASSPPPGGAFF.